This TCR beta chain derives from a study of shared clonotypes between healthy human individuals. The CDR3 extends over 15 amino acids. With 2 bases removed from V and 0 bases from J, the gap between germline ends came to 12 bases. The germline V gene has CDR1 SGHKS and CDR2 YYEKEE (reference sequence). Assay: immunoSEQ multiplex PCR; the TCRdb copy retains only in-frame clones and omits some. The sample includes over a million clones, around 97% of them seen just once. Study-level results: Several donors had approximately 4.6% of their naive CD4 clonotypes in common. Limited genetic and exposure-history diversity came from having few donors.

With respect to this clone: The target antigen is unknown.

What was sequenced was naive CD4+ T cells sorted from blood. As for subset: CD45RA+ positively selected. The chain has TRBV5-5 and TRBJ2-7; D call uncertain. The TCR was taken from a man aged 30 to 39 in good health. DNA for the CDR3: TGTGCCAGCAGCTTCTCCCCCCTGACCTCCTACGAGCAGTACTTC. This translates into CASSFSPLTSYEQYF.